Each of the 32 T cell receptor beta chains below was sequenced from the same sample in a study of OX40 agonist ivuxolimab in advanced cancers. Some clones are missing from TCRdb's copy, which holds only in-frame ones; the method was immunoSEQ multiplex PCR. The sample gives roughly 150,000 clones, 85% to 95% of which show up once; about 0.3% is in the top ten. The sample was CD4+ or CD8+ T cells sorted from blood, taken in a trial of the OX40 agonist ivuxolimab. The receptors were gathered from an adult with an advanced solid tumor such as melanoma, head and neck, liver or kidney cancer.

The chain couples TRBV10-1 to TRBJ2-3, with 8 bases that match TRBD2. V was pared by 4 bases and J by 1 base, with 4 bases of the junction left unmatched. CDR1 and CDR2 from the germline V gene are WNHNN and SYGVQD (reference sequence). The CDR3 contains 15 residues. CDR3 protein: CASSGGLVGTDTQYF. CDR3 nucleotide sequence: TGCGCCAGCAGTGGGGGACTAGTGGGCACAGATACGCAGTATTTT.

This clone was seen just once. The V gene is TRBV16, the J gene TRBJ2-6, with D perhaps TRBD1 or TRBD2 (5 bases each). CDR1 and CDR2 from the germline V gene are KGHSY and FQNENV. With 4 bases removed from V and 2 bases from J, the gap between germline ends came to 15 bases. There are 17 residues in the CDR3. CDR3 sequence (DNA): TGTGCCAGCAGCCCCCCCCCGGGGCTCCCTGGGGCCAACGTCCTGACTTTC. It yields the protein CASSPPPGLPGANVLTF.

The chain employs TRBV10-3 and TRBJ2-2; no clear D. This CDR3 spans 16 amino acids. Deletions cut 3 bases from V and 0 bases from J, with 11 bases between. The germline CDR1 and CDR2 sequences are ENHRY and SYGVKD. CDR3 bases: TGTGCCATCAGTGATCCGCCAGCTTCGAACACCGGGGAGCTGTTTTTT. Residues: CAISDPPASNTGELFF.

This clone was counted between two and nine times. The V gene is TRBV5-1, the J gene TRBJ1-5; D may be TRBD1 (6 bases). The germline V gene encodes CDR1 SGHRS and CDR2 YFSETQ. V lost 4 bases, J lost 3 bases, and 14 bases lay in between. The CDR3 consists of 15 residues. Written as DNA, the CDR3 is TGCGCCAGCAGCACCCTAGGGGGGGACAATCAGCCCCAGCATTTT. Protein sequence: CASSTLGGDNQPQHF.

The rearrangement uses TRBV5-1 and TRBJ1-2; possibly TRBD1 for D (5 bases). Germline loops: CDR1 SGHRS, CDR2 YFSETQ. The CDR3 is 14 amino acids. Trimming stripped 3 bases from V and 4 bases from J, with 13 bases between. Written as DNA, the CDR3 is TGCGCCAGCAGCTCCTTATCGGGACCCTATGGCTACACCTTC. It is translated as CASSSLSGPYGYTF.

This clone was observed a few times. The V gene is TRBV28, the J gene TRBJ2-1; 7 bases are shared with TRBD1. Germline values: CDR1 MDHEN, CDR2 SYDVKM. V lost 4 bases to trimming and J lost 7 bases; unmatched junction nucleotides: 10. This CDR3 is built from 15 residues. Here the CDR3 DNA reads TGTGCCAGCAGTTCTACCGGGACAGAGAGAAATGAGCAGTTCTTC. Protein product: CASSSTGTERNEQFF.

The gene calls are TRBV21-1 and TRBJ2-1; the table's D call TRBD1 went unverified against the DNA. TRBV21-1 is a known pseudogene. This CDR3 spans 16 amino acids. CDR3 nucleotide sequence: TGTGCCAGCAGCAAAAGGCAGGACAAGTCCTACAATGAGCAGTTCTTC. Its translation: CASSKRQDKSYNEQFF.

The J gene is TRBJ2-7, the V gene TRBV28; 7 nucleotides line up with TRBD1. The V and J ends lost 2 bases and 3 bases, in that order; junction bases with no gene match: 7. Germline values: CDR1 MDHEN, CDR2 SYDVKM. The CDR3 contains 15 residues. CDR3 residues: CASSLPTGTVYEQYF. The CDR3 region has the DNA TGTGCCAGCAGTTTACCCACCGGGACAGTCTACGAGCAGTACTTC.

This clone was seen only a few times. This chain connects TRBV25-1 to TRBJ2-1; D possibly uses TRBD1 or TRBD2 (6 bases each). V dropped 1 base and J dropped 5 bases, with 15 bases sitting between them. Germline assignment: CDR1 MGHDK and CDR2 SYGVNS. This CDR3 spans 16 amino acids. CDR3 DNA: TGTGCCAGCAGTGAATTAGGGAAAAGGGGGGACAATGAGCAGTTCTTC. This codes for CASSELGKRGDNEQFF.

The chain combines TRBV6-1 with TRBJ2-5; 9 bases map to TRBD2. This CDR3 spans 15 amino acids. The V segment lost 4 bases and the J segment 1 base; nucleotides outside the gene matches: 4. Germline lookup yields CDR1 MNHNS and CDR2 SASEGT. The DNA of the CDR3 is TGTGCCAGCAGTGCCCCGGGACTAGCCCAAGAGACCCAGTACTTC. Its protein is CASSAPGLAQETQYF.

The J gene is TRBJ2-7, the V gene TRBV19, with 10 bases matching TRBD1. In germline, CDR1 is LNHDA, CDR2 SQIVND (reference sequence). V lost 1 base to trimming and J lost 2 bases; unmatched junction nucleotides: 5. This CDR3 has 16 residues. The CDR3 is CASSIVPGTGAYEQYF. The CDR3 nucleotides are TGTGCCAGTAGTATAGTGCCTGGGACAGGGGCCTACGAGCAGTACTTC.

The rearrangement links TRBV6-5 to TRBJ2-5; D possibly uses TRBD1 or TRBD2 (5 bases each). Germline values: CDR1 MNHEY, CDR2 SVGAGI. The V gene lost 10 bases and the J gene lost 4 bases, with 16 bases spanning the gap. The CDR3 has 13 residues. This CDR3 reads CATQRGTGETQYF. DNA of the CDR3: TGTGCCACCCAGAGAGGGACGGGAGAGACCCAGTACTTC.

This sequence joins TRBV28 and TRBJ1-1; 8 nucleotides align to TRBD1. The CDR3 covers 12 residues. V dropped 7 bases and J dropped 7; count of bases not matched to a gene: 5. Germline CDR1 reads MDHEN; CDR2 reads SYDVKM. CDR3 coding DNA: TGTGCCAGCACAGGACAGGGAATTGAAGCTTTCTTT. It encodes CASTGQGIEAFF. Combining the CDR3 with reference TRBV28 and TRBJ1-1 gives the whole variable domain DVKVTQSSRYLVKRTGEKVFLECVQDMDHENMFWYRQDPGLGLRLIYFSYDVKMKEKGDIPEGYSVSREKKERFSLILESASTNQTSMYLCASTGQGIEAFFGQGTRLTVV.

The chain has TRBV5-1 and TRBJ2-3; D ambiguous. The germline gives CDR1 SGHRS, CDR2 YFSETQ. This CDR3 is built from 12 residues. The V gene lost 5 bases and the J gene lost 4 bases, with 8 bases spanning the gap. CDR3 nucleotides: TGCGCCAGCAGTTACAACGCAGATACGCAGTATTTT. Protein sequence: CASSYNADTQYF.

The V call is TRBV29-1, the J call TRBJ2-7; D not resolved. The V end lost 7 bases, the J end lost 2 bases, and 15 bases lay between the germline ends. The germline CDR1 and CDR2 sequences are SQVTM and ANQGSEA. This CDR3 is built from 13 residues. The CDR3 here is CSAQETRTYEQYF. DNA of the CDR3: TGCAGCGCCCAGGAGACAAGGACCTACGAGCAGTACTTC.

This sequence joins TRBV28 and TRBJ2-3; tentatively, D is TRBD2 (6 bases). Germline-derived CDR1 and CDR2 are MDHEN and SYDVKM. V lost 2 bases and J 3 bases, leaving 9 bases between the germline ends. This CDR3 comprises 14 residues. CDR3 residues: CASSLGTSTDTQYF. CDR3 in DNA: TGTGCCAGCAGTTTAGGGACTTCTACAGATACGCAGTATTTT. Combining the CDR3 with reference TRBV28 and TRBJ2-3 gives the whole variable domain DVKVTQSSRYLVKRTGEKVFLECVQDMDHENMFWYRQDPGLGLRLIYFSYDVKMKEKGDIPEGYSVSREKKERFSLILESASTNQTSMYLCASSLGTSTDTQYFGPGTRLTVL.

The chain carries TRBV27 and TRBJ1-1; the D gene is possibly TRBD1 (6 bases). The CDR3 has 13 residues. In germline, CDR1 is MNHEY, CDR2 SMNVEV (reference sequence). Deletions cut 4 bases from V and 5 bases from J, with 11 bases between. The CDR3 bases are TGTGCCAGCAGTTCCGGCCAGGGGACTGAAGCTTTCTTT. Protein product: CASSSGQGTEAFF.

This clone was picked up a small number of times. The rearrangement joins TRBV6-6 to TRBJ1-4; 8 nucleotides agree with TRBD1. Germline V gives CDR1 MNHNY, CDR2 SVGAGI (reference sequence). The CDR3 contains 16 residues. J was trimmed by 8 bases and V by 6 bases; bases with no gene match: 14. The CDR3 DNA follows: TGTGCCAGCAGCAGCAGAGGACAGGGAGCGGGGGAAAAACTGTTTTTT. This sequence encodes CASSSRGQGAGEKLFF.

CDR3 sequence reads: CASSVGQEGGHYGYTF. The DNA of the CDR3 is TGTGCCAGCAGCGTGGGTCAAGAGGGGGGCCATTATGGCTACACCTTC. This chain connects TRBV9 to TRBJ1-2; a possible D gene is TRBD1 (6 bases). The CDR3 sequence is 16 residues long. Trimming cost V 2 bases and J 5 bases, with 19 bases left between them. CDR1 and CDR2 (germline): SGDLS, YYNGEE.

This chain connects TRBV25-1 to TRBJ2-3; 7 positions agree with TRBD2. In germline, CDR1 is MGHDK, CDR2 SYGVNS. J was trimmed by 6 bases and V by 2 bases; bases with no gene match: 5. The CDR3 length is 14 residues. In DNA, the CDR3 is TGTGCCAGCAGTGAACTAGCGGAGGGTGATACGCAGTATTTT. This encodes CASSELAEGDTQYF.

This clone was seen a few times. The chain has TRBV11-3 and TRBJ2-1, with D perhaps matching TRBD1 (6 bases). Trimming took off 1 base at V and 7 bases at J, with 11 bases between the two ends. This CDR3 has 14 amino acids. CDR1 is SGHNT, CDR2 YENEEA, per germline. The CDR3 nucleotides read TGTGCCAGCAGCTTAGCAGGGGCGCGGAATGAGCAGTTCTTC. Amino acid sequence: CASSLAGARNEQFF.

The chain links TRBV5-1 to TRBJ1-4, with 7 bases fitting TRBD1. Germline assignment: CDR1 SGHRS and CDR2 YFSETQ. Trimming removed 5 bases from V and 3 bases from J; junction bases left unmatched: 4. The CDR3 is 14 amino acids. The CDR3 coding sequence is TGCGCCAGCAGAAGGGGGCAGGCTAATGAAAAACTGTTTTTT. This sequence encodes CASRRGQANEKLFF.

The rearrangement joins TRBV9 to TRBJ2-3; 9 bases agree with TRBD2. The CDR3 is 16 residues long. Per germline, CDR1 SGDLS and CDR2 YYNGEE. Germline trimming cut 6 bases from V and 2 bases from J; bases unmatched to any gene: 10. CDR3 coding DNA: TGTGCCAGCAACAGCAGGCTAGCGGGGAACACAGATACGCAGTATTTT. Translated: CASNSRLAGNTDTQYF.

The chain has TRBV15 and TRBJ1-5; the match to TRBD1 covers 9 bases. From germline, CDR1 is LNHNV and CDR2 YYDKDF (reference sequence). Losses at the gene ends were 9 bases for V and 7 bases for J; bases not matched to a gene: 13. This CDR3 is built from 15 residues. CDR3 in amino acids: CATGLVGQGFQPQHF. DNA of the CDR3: TGTGCCACGGGTTTGGTTGGACAGGGGTTCCAGCCCCAGCATTTT.

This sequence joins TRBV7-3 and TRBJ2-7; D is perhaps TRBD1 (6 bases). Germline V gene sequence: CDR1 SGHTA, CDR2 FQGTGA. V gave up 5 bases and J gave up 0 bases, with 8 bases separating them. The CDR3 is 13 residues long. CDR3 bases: TGTGCCAGCAGCAAGGGGGACTCCTACGAGCAGTACTTC. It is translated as CASSKGDSYEQYF.

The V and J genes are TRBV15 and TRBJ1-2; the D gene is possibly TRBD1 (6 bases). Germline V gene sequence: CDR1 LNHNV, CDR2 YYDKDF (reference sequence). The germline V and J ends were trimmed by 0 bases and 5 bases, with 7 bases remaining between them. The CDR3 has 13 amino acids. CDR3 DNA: TGTGCCACCAGCAGAGACAGGGGATATGGCTACACCTTC. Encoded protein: CATSRDRGYGYTF. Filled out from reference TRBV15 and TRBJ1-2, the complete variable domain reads DAMVIQNPRYQVTQFGKPVTLSCSQTLNHNVMYWYQQKSSQAPKLLFHYYDKDFNNEADTPDNFQSRRPNTSFCFLDIRSPGLGDTAMYLCATSRDRGYGYTFGSGTRLTVV.

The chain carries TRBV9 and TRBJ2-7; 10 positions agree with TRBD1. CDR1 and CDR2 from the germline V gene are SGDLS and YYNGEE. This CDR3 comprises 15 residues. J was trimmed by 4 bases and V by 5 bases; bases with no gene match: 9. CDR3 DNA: TGTGCCAGCAGTTTTGAACCGGGACAGGGGTACGAGCAGTACTTC. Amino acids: CASSFEPGQGYEQYF.

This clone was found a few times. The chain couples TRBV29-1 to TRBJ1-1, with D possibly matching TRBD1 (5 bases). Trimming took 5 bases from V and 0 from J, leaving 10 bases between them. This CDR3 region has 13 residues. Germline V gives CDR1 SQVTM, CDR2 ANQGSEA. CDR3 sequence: CSVTTTVNTEAFF. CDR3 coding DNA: TGCAGCGTTACAACGACAGTGAACACTGAAGCTTTCTTT. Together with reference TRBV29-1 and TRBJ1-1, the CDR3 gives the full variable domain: SAVISQKPSRDICQRGTSLTIQCQVDSQVTMMFWYRQQPGQSLTLIATANQGSEATYESGFVIDKFPISRPNLTFSTLTVSNMSPEDSSIYLCSVTTTVNTEAFFGQGTRLTVV.

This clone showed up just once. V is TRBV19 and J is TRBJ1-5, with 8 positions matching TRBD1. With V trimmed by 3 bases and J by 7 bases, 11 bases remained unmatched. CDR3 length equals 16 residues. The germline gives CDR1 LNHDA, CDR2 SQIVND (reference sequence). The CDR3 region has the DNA TGTGCCAGTAGTATTGAAGGGGACAGGCGGGGCCAGCCCCAGCATTTT. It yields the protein CASSIEGDRRGQPQHF. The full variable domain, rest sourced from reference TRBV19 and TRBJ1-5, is DGGITQSPKYLFRKEGQNVTLSCEQNLNHDAMYWYRQDPGQGLRLIYYSQIVNDFQKGDIAEGYSVSREKKESFPLTVTSAQKNPTAFYLCASSIEGDRRGQPQHFGDGTRLSIL.

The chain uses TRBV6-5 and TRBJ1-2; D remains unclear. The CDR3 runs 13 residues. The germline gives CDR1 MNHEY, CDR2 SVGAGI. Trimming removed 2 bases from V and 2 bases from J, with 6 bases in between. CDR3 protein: CASSYEGNYGYTF. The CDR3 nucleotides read TGTGCCAGCAGTTACGAGGGAAACTATGGCTACACCTTC.

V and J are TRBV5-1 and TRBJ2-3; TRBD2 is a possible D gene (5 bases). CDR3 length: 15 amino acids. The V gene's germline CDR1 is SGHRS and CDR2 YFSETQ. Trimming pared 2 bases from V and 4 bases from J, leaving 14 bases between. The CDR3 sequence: CASSFGKPGSDTQYF. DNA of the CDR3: TGCGCCAGCAGCTTCGGGAAACCTGGATCAGATACGCAGTATTTT.

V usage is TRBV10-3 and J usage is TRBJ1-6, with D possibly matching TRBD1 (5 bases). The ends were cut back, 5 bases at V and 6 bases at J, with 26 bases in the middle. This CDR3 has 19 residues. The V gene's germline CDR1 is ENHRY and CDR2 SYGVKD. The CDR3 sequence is CAISSSGGSAPVSNSPLHF. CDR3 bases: TGTGCCATCAGTTCGAGTGGGGGTTCAGCCCCAGTCAGTAATTCACCCCTCCACTTT.